Following are 23 T cell receptor beta chains from one sample sequenced in a study of T cell responses to AZD1222 COVID-19 vaccine. TCRdb's copy holds only in-frame clones and misses some; the assay was immunoSEQ multiplex PCR. The table has about 180,000 clones, almost 90% seen once. Sequenced here: peripheral blood, sampled 28 days after the second AZD1222 dose. The origin of the receptors is an adult who received the AZD1222 COVID-19 vaccine.

In this sample, this clone turned up many times. The same CDR3 is also encoded by other DNA sequences in this sample. V and J are TRBV9 and TRBJ2-7; D possibly corresponds to TRBD1 (6 bases). CDR1 and CDR2 (germline): SGDLS, YYNGEE. CDR3 length: 15 residues. V lost 2 bases and J lost 1, with 13 bases in between. The CDR3 sequence is CASSVSGTHSYEQYF. CDR3 nucleotide sequence: TGTGCCAGCAGCGTCTCCGGGACACATTCCTACGAGCAGTACTTC.

The rearrangement links TRBV28 to TRBJ1-2; 7 nucleotides align to TRBD1. Trimming at V came to 6 bases and at J to 7 bases, leaving 5 bases not matched to a gene. The CDR3 is made up of 12 amino acids. Germline values: CDR1 MDHEN, CDR2 SYDVKM. CDR3: CASSLRGTGYTF. The CDR3 DNA reads as TGTGCCAGCAGCCTCAGGGGGACTGGCTACACCTTC.

The J gene is TRBJ1-3, the V gene TRBV11-2; D might be TRBD1 (5 bases). The CDR3 length is 15 residues. Germline V lookup: CDR1 SGHAT, CDR2 FQNNGV. V was pared by 8 bases and J by 0 bases, with 14 bases between. CDR3: CASSREGTSGNTIYF. In nucleotides, the CDR3 is TGTGCCAGCTCCAGGGAGGGAACCTCTGGAAACACCATATATTTT.

The CDR3 loop is CASIRGWNEQFF. CDR3 in DNA: TGTGCCAGCATCAGGGGGTGGAATGAGCAGTTCTTC. V and J are TRBV2 and TRBJ2-1, with 7 bases that match TRBD1. This CDR3 has 12 residues. Trimming took 7 bases from V and 7 from J; bases not matched to a gene: 4. Germline V gene lookup returns CDR1 SNHLY and CDR2 FYNNEI.

CDR3 nucleotides: TGTGCCATTACTGTCGATGGCTACACCTTC. Protein: CAITVDGYTF. The rearrangement uses TRBV7-8 and TRBJ1-2; D remains unclear. The V gene's germline CDR1 is SGHVS and CDR2 FQNEAQ. The ends were cut back, 10 bases at V and 6 bases at J, with 9 bases in the middle. The CDR3 extends over 10 amino acids.

The rearrangement links TRBV7-9 to TRBJ2-5, with 12 positions matching TRBD2. There are 14 residues in the CDR3. CDR1 is SEHNR, CDR2 FQNEAQ, per germline (reference sequence). V gave up 2 bases and J gave up 10 bases; unmatched junction bases: 5. The CDR3: CASSLLTSGGHQYF. CDR3 coding DNA: TGTGCCAGCAGCTTACTGACTAGCGGGGGACACCAGTACTTC.

The chain is built from TRBV6-5 and TRBJ2-7; the match to TRBD1 covers 7 bases. Germline values: CDR1 MNHEY, CDR2 SVGAGI. V shed 6 bases, J shed 0 bases, and the junction held 8 bases outside the gene matches. The CDR3 has 15 residues. CDR3 amino acids: CASSRQGKSSYEQYF. CDR3 DNA: TGTGCCAGCAGCCGACAGGGCAAGAGCTCCTACGAGCAGTACTTC.

This clone was seen a single time. The CDR3 nucleotides are TGTGCCAGCAGTACGGGGCGCTCGTATAATTCACCCCTCCACTTT. Amino acid sequence: CASSTGRSYNSPLHF. The chain recombines TRBV3-1 (or the pseudogene TRBV3-2) with TRBJ1-6, with D perhaps matching TRBD1 (5 bases). Trimming pared 6 bases from V and 4 bases from J, leaving 13 bases between. CDR1 is LGHDT and CDR2 is YNNKEL in the germline V gene (reference sequence). This CDR3 has 15 amino acids.

The chain is built from TRBV9 and TRBJ2-7; 10 bases are a match to TRBD2. Germline CDR1 SGDLS, CDR2 YYNGEE. The CDR3 loop spans 14 amino acids. J was trimmed by 12 bases and V by 3 bases; bases with no gene match: 12. The CDR3 here is CASSAAGGKHRGYF. The DNA of the CDR3 is TGTGCCAGCAGCGCAGCGGGGGGGAAACATCGCGGGTACTTC.

This clone was counted once. The V and J genes are TRBV18 and TRBJ2-1; 9 bases are a match to TRBD2. V lost 1 base, J lost 6 bases, and 7 bases stayed unmatched. Germline CDR1 is KGHSH and CDR2 is LQKENI. This CDR3 comprises 16 residues. The CDR3 is CASSPLVVAGVNEQFF. CDR3 nucleotide sequence: TGTGCCAGCTCACCACTAGTAGTAGCGGGGGTCAATGAGCAGTTCTTC.

This chain links TRBV6-2 or TRBV6-3 with TRBJ2-1; 12 positions match TRBD2. This CDR3 spans 16 amino acids. The ends lost 4 bases at V and 7 bases at J; junction bases unmatched: 8. From germline, CDR1 is MNHEY and CDR2 SVGEGT. The CDR3 bases are TGTGCCAGCAGTTCTCCGGGACTAGCGGGCTCGAATGAGCAGTTCTTC. Its protein product is CASSSPGLAGSNEQFF.

This chain links TRBV29-1 with TRBJ2-5, with D unresolved. CDR3 length: 14 residues. Trimming pared 2 bases from V and 4 bases from J, leaving 14 bases between. Per germline, CDR1 SQVTM and CDR2 ANQGSEA. The CDR3 region has the DNA TGCAGCGTTGAAAGGAATGGGGAAGGAGAGACCCAGTACTTC. Translating gives CSVERNGEGETQYF.

V is TRBV19 and J is TRBJ1-3, with 11 bases fitting TRBD1. V shed 6 bases and J 1 base; nucleotides not matched to a gene: 14. Germline V gene lookup returns CDR1 LNHDA and CDR2 SQIVND (reference sequence). This CDR3 comprises 19 residues. The CDR3 nucleotides read TGTGCCAGTAGCTCCCTCGGATTGGGACAGGGGGTTTCTGGAAACACCATATATTTT. Encoded protein: CASSSLGLGQGVSGNTIYF.

The chain links TRBV5-4 to TRBJ1-3, with D possibly being TRBD1 (6 bases). Deletions cut 0 bases from V and 4 bases from J, with 11 bases between. The CDR3 has 15 residues. The germline gives CDR1 SGHNT, CDR2 YYREEE (reference sequence). The CDR3 reads CASSLAGAVGNTIYF. CDR3 coding DNA: TGTGCCAGCAGCTTGGCGGGGGCGGTGGGAAACACCATATATTTT.

The chain employs TRBV4-2 and TRBJ1-3; D is unclear. V lost 1 base to trimming and J lost 0 bases, with 10 bases between them. Per the germline V gene, CDR1 is LGHNA and CDR2 is YNFKEQ. This CDR3 spans 16 amino acids. Here the CDR3 reads CASSQGRALSGNTIYF. CDR3 nucleotide sequence: TGTGCCAGCAGCCAAGGCAGAGCGCTCTCTGGAAACACCATATATTTT.

The chain recombines TRBV6-5 with TRBJ2-2; D may correspond to TRBD1 or TRBD2 (5 bases each). Per the germline V gene, CDR1 is MNHEY and CDR2 is SVGAGI. V was trimmed by 7 bases and J by 0 bases, leaving 12 bases between them. This CDR3 is built from 15 residues. The DNA for the CDR3 is TGTGCCAGCACAGCCGGGACGGCGAACACCGGGGAGCTGTTTTTT. Translation: CASTAGTANTGELFF.

V is TRBV5-5 and J is TRBJ1-5; 10 positions agree with TRBD1. J gave up 4 bases and V 0 bases, and 13 bases lay outside the gene matches. CDR3 length: 19 amino acids. Germline lookup yields CDR1 SGHKS and CDR2 YYEKEE (reference sequence). CDR3 DNA: TGTGCCAGCAGCTTGGATCTAATTGGACAGGGGGTACCGAATCAGCCCCAGCATTTT. As protein: CASSLDLIGQGVPNQPQHF.

The chain joins TRBV4-1 to TRBJ1-2; D is unresolved. In germline, CDR1 is MGHRA, CDR2 YSYEKL. Trimming removed 0 bases from V and 4 bases from J, with 12 bases in between. This CDR3 has 15 residues. This CDR3 reads CASSQDLIALYGYTF. CDR3 sequence (DNA): TGCGCCAGCAGCCAAGATCTGATTGCCCTCTATGGCTACACCTTC.

The rearrangement joins TRBV5-8 to TRBJ2-3; unclear D gene. Trimming cost V 0 bases and J 7 bases, with 9 bases left between them. CDR1 is SGHTS and CDR2 is YDEGEE in the germline V gene. CDR3 length: 13 amino acids. This CDR3 reads CASSLDDLYTQYF. The CDR3 coding sequence is TGTGCCAGCAGCTTGGATGACCTCTATACGCAGTATTTT.

This clone appeared a few times. The chain recombines TRBV2 with TRBJ2-5; the match to TRBD1 covers 7 bases. Losses at the gene ends were 7 bases for V and 4 bases for J; bases not matched to a gene: 6. The CDR3 extends over 13 amino acids. CDR1 SNHLY and CDR2 FYNNEI come from the germline V gene. The CDR3 loop reads CASTLGQAETQYF. Written as DNA, the CDR3 is TGTGCCAGCACCCTAGGACAGGCAGAGACCCAGTACTTC.

The chain joins TRBV29-1 to TRBJ2-1; 10 bases are shared with TRBD2. J lost 4 bases, V lost 7 bases, and 4 bases had no gene match. The CDR3 spans 13 residues. From germline, CDR1 is SQVTM and CDR2 ANQGSEA. CDR3 in DNA: TGCAGCGGAGCGGGGGGGGTATACAATGAGCAGTTCTTC. Protein sequence: CSGAGGVYNEQFF.

The chain combines TRBV7-2 with TRBJ2-5; 9 bases match TRBD1. The V and J ends lost 1 base and 2 bases, in that order; junction bases with no gene match: 2. Germline V gives CDR1 SGHTA, CDR2 FQGNSA. The CDR3 runs to 15 residues. The CDR3 nucleotides read TGTGCCAGCAGCTTAGACAGGGGGCTGCAAGAGACCCAGTACTTC. Encoded protein: CASSLDRGLQETQYF.

The chain carries TRBV18 and TRBJ1-2; 10 nucleotides agree with TRBD1. V was clipped by 4 bases and J by 0 bases; unmatched bases: 5. Germline-derived CDR1 and CDR2 are KGHSH and LQKENI. The CDR3 runs 16 residues. The CDR3: CASSQGTGVTNYGYTF. CDR3 DNA sequence: TGTGCCAGCTCACAAGGGACAGGGGTAACTAACTATGGCTACACCTTC.